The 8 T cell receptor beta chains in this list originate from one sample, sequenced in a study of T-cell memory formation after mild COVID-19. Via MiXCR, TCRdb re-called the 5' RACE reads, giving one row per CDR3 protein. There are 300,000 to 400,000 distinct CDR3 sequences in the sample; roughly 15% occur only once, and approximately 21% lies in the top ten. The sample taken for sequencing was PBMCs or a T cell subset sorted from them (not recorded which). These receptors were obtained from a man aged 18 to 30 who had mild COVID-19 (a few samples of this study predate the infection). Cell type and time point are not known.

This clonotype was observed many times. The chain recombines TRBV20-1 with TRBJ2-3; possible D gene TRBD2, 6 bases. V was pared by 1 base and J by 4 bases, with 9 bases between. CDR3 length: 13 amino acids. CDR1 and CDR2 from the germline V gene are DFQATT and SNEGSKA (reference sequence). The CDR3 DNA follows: TGCAGTGCTAGAGTGGAGGGCGCAGATACGCAGTATTTT. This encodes CSARVEGADTQYF.

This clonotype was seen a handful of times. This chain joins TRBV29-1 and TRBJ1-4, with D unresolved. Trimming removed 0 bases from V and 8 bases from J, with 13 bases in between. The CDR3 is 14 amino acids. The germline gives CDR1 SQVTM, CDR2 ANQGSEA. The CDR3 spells CSVEDSLFGEKLFF. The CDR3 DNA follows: TGCAGCGTTGAAGACTCCCTTTTCGGGGAAAAACTGTTTTTT.

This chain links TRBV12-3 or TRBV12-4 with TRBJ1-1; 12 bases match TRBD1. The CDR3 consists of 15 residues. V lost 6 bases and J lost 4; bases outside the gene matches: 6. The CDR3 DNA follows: TGTGCCAGCAGGGGGACAGGGGGCTGGTCCACTGAAGCTTTCTTT. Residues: CASRGTGGWSTEAFF.

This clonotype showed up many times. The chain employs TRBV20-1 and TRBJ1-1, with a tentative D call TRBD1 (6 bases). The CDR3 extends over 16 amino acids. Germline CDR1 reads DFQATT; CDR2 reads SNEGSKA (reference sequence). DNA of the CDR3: TGCAGCCCCACGATCCCGCGATGGGGGGCGAACACTGAAGCTTTCTTT. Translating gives CSPTIPRWGANTEAFF.

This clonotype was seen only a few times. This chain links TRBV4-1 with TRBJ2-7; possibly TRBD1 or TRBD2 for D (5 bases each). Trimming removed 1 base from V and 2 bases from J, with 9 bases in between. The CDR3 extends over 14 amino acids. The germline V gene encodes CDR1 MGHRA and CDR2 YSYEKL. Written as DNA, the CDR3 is TGCGCCAGCAGCCAAGCCGGGGCGACCTACGAGCAGTACTTC. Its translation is CASSQAGATYEQYF.

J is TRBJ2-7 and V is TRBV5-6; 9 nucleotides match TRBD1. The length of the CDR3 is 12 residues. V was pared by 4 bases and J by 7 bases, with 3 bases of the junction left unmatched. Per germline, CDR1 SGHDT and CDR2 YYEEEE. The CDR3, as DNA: TGTGCCAGCAGCCTGACAGGGGGGGAGCAGTACGTC. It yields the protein CASSLTGGEQYV.

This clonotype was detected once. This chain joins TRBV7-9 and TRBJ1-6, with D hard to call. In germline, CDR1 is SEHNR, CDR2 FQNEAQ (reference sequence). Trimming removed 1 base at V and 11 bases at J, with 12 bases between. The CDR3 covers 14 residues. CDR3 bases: TGTGCCAGCAGCTTAGTTGGGCTGCGGCCACCCCTCCACTTT. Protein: CASSLVGLRPPLHF.

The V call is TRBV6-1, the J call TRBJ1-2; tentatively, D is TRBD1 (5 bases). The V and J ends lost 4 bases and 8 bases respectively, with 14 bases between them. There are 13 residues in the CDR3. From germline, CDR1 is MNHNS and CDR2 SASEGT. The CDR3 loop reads CASSVDSWQGYTF. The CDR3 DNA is TGTGCCAGCAGTGTTGACAGTTGGCAAGGCTACACCTTC.